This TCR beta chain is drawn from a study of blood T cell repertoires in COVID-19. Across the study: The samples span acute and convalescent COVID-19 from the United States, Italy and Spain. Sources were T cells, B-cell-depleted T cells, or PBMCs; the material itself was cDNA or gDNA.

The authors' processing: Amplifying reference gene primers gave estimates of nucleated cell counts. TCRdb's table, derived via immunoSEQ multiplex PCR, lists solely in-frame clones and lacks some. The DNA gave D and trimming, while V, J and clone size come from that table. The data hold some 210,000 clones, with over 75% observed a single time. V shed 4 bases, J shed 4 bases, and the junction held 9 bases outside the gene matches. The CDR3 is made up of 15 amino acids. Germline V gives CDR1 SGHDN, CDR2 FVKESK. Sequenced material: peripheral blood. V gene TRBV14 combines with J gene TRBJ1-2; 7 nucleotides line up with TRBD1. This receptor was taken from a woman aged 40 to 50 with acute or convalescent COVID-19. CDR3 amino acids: CASSPGDSLSYGYTF. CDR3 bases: TGTGCCAGCAGCCCCGGGGACAGTTTATCCTATGGCTACACCTTC.